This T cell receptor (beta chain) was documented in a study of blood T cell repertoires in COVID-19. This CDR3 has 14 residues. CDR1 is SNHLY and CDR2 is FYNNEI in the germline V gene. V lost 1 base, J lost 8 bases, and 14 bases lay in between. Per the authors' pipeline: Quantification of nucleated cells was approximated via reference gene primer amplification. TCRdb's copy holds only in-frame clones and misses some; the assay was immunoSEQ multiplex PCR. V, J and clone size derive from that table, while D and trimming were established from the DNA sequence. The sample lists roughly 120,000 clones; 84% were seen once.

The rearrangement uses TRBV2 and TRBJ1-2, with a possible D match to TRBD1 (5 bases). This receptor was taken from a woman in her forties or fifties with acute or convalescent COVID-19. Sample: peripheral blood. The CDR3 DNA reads TGTGCCAGCAGTGAAGGGAGGGCAGGGTACGGCTACACCTTC. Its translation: CASSEGRAGYGYTF. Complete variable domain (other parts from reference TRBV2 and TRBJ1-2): EPEVTQTPSHQVTQMGQEVILRCVPISNHLYFYWYRQILGQKVEFLVSFYNNEISEKSEIFDDQFSVERPDGSNFTLKIRSTKLEDSAMYFCASSEGRAGYGYTFGSGTRLTVV.